Each of the 4 T cell receptor beta chains below was sequenced from the same sample in a study of beta chain features in type 1 diabetes. Every bit of the isolated RNA underwent reverse transcription, so sequencing read expressed TCRB transcripts. The protocol was immunoSEQ multiplex PCR, while the TCRdb copy is restricted to in-frame clones and leaves out a portion. There are 680,000 or so clones in the sample; 15% to 17% occur only once, and 0.07% to 0.095% lies in the top ten. The sequenced sample consisted of naive CD4+ T cells from blood. These receptors were collected from a man in his late teens or twenties in good health.

This clone was picked up a small number of times. The CDR3 reads CAPPRRGGAYTGELFF. DNA for the CDR3: TGTGCCCCTCCCCGGCGCGGGGGGGCTTACACCGGGGAGCTGTTTTTT. The gene calls are TRBV30 and TRBJ2-2; 9 positions agree with TRBD2. The CDR3 extends over 16 amino acids. In germline, CDR1 is GTSNPN, CDR2 SVGIG (reference sequence). Trimming cost V 8 bases and J 3 bases; bases outside gene matches: 13.

Only a few counts were recorded for this clone. The chain carries TRBV19 and TRBJ2-1; D call uncertain. Between the trimmed V and J ends, which lost 4 bases and 0 bases, there was a span of 13 bases. The CDR3 is 16 residues long. Germline V gene lookup returns CDR1 LNHDA and CDR2 SQIVND (reference sequence). CDR3: CASSRRFVSSYNEQFF. The CDR3 region has the DNA TGTGCCAGTAGTAGAAGATTCGTGAGCTCCTACAATGAGCAGTTCTTC.

The chain links TRBV9 to TRBJ2-7; 10 bases are a match to TRBD1. After removal of 0 bases from V and 5 bases from J, the junction contained 8 bases not matched to a gene. CDR1 SGDLS and CDR2 YYNGEE come from the germline V gene. The length of the CDR3 is 16 residues. CDR3 in DNA: TGTGCCAGCAGCGTAGGTGTGACAGGGGGCAGAAACGAGCAGTACTTC. Translating gives CASSVGVTGGRNEQYF.

This clone has a handful of counts. V and J are TRBV5-1 and TRBJ1-4; possible D gene TRBD1, 5 bases. Germline V gene lookup returns CDR1 SGHRS and CDR2 YFSETQ. The CDR3 totals 15 residues. Trimming took off 3 bases at V and 11 bases at J, with 20 bases between the two ends. The CDR3 DNA reads as TGCGCCAGCAGCTCCCCCAGCACCTTCGGGACGAAACTGTTTTTT. This codes for CASSSPSTFGTKLFF.